Reported below is one T cell receptor (beta chain). Antigen unknown. This sample was included in a study of Tregs in tolerant kidney transplant recipients. Related graft donors supplied nonmyeloablative bone marrow transplants, and mixed chimerism was transient. CD4+CD25+CD127- Tregs, CD4+CD25- non-Tregs, CD4 and CD8 cells were sorted. General observations from the study: This study did not directly address biological reproducibility. Nucleotide sequences could not be compared across some patients' samples due to primer changes. Findings come from small patient numbers and require larger validation.

Libraries were prepared by immunoSEQ multiplex PCR; TCRdb keeps only in-frame clonotypes and omits some of them. In the table there are 95,000 or so clones, roughly 93% of which are singletons. The germline gives CDR1 SNHLY, CDR2 FYNNEI. This CDR3 is 13 amino acids long. Trimming took 8 bases from V and 1 from J, leaving 9 bases between them. The receptor comes from a human patient who received a combined kidney and bone marrow transplant. Some T cells may be transferred from the graft donor. The rearrangement uses TRBV2 and TRBJ1-5, with D unresolved. This specimen was CD4+ T cells from blood (PBMCs), taken 12 months after the transplant. CDR3 nucleotides: TGTGCCAGCGCCAGAAACAGCAATCAGCCCCAGCATTTT. Its translation is CASARNSNQPQHF.